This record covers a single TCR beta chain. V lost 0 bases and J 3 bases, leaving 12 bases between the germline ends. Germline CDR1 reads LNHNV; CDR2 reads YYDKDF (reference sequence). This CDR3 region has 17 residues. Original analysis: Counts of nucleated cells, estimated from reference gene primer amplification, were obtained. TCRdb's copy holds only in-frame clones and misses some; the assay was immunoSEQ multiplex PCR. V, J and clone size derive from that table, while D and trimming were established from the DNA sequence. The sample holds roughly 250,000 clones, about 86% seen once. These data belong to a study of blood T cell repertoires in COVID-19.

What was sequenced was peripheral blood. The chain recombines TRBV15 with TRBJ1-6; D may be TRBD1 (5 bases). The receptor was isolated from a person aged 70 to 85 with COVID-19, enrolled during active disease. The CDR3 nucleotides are TGTGCCACCAGCAGAGACCGGGGGGGTAACTATAATTCACCCCTCCACTTT. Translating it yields CATSRDRGGNYNSPLHF. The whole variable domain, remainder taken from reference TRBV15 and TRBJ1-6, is DAMVIQNPRYQVTQFGKPVTLSCSQTLNHNVMYWYQQKSSQAPKLLFHYYDKDFNNEADTPDNFQSRRPNTSFCFLDIRSPGLGDTAMYLCATSRDRGGNYNSPLHFGNGTRLTVT.